This TCR beta chain came from a study of T cell responses to AZD1222 COVID-19 vaccine. Germline CDR1 and CDR2: GTSNPN and SVGIG (reference sequence). This CDR3 is built from 14 residues. Deletions cut 3 bases from V and 1 base from J, with 9 bases between. Data came from immunoSEQ multiplex PCR; TCRdb stores just in-frame clones and leaves some out. The data contain 120,000 to 150,000 clones, around 90% of them singletons. Study-wide results and caveats: Reportedly, nearly half the spike-specific TCRs target unmutated variant regions. The sample set comprised mostly white British donors with more females, and clonal diversity was possibly underestimated. With two AZD1222 doses given, Spike-specific TCR breadth and depth both rose.

Comments on this clone: Its target is unknown.

The source was peripheral blood, collected 28 days after the second dose of the MenACWY control vaccine. V and J are TRBV30 and TRBJ2-2; D is perhaps TRBD1 or TRBD2 (7 bases each). This sequence originates from an adult who received the MenACWY meningococcal vaccine as a control. The CDR3 DNA reads as TGTGCCTGGAGCAGGGGGGGGAACACCGGGGAGCTGTTTTTT. It yields the protein CAWSRGGNTGELFF. Drawing the rest from reference TRBV30 and TRBJ2-2, the complete variable domain is SQTIHQWPATLVQPVGSPLSLECTVEGTSNPNLYWYRQAAGRGLQLLFYSVGIGQISSEVPQNLSASRPQDRQFILSSKKLLLSDSGFYLCAWSRGGNTGELFFGEGSRLTVL.